This TCR beta chain was captured in a study of T cells after posttransplantation cyclophosphamide (dated by TCRdb to 2016 to 2017). In terms of the full investigation: T cell repertoire reconstitution was tracked by TRB sequencing after myeloablative bone marrow transplantation in which posttransplantation cyclophosphamide was used as GVHD prophylaxis. Antigen receptor sequencing was done on samples from 35 PTCy-treated patients and from over 15 related bone marrow donors of those patients. TRB sequencing was performed on blood from all 35 or so PTCy patients with 1-year posttransplant specimens. In 3 patients, TRB sequencing was also performed on up to about 3 more blood samples taken 2 to 5.2 years after transplant, and in several patients, pretransplant blood was also TRB-sequenced. Because TRA and TRB clonality were tightly correlated in nine or ten samples, subsequent TCR analyses were focused on TRB only. Public TRB sequences were checked against a database of over 3,000 sequences associated with responses to pathogens, tumor antigens, self-antigens and alloantigens. Findings and caveats that apply to the study as a whole: The TRB repertoires of T cells infiltrating skin or the GI tract showed only limited overlap with the TRB repertoires found in blood. Across around 40 patients, TRB clonality was highly associated with recipient CMV seropositivity and CMV reactivation, and diversity in PTCy patients was similar to diversity in CNI/methotrexate controls. Donor-recipient similarity was low at 1-2 months but rose over the first year, and later blood repertoires were often dominated by donor CD8+ memory clones.

As regards this clone: What antigen it recognizes has not been identified. No much larger clonotype is one base removed from it; base qualities were not supplied.

The PTCy-treated patients were enrolled in a prospective multi-institutional clinical trial. Mononuclear cells from peripheral blood and bone marrow were separated by Ficoll-Hypaque density centrifugation and then cryopreserved. Taken from the germline V gene, the CDR1 and CDR2 loops are SGHRS and YFSETQ. A distance of 15 bases separates the germline ends of V and J, which lose 10 bases and 1 base respectively. From cysteine to phenylalanine, the CDR3 is 14 amino acids long. Left in the record is the CDR3 DNA by itself, 42 bases read in frame from the first base. TRB sequencing was run on genomic DNA with either the immunoSEQ assay at survey resolution or the hsTCRB kit. In the paper's pipeline: Initial read processing used immunoSEQ software, and repertoire analyses used the LymphoSeq R package. Clonality was computed as 1 minus normalized Shannon entropy; Gini coefficient was also calculated for each TRB dataset. Phenotypes of unsorted samples were inferred by mapping TRB sequences from sorted subsets of the recipient or donor onto unsorted samples of the same recipient. The table comes from immuneACCESS by way of TCRdb, which keeps in-frame sequences with V and J called. Part of the clones is missing from these tables; in studies checked, under half for an unresolved V gene and the rest for unknown reasons. V and J calls and clone size are as listed in that table; D and trimming were resolved from the DNA. This sample is represented by tens of thousands of clones; around 83% of them were singletons. 2.8% of the sample comes from the top ten.

The chain is made from TRBV5-1 and TRBJ2-1; 7 matching bases give a weak D call of TRBD2. Sequenced material: PBMCs. The sequence came from a young man with a blood cancer, CMV-positive, and with a related stem cell donor. At the DNA level, the sequence is TGCGCCGGCGGGGGCGGGATGTCCTACAATGAGCAGTTCTTC. Its protein is CAGGGGMSYNEQFF. The reference TRBV5-1 and TRBJ2-1 proteins fill in what lies around the CDR3, so the full variable domain reads KAGVTQTPRYLIKTRGQQVTLSCSPISGHRSVSWYQQTPGQGLQFLFEYFSETQRNKGNFPGRFSGRQFSNSRSEMNVSTLELGDSALYLCAGGGGMSYNEQFFGPGTRLTVL.